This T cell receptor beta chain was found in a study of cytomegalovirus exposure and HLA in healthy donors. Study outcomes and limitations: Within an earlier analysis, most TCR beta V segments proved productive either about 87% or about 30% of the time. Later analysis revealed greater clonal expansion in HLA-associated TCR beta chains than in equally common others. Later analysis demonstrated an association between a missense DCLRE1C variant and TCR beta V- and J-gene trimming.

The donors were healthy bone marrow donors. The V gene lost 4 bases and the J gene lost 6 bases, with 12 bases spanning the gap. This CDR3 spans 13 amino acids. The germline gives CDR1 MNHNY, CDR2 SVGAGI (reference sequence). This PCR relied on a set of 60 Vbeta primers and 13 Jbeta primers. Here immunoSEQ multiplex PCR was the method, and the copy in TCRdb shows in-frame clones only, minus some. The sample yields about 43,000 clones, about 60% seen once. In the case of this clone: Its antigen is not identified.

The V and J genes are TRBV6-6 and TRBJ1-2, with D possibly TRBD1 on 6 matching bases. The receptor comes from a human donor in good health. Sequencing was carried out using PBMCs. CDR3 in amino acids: CASSSRGKDGYTF. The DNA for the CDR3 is TGTGCCAGCAGTTCGAGGGGGAAGGATGGCTACACCTTC.